The 28 T cell receptor beta chains listed next were all sequenced from one sample in a study of cytomegalovirus exposure and HLA in healthy donors. Both 60 Vbeta primers and 13 Jbeta primers went into the PCR. Only in-frame clones appear in the TCRdb table, and some are missing; sequencing was by immunoSEQ multiplex PCR. This table lists approximately 130,000 clones. Sequenced input: PBMCs. These receptors all come from a woman in her fifties or sixties in good health and CMV-seronegative.

The chain links TRBV7-9 to TRBJ2-3, with 11 positions matching TRBD2. CDR1 and CDR2 (germline): SEHNR, FQNEAQ (reference sequence). The J segment lost 7 bases and the V segment lost 0 bases, leaving 6 bases of the junction unmatched. This CDR3 region has 16 residues. The CDR3 nucleotides read TGTGCCAGCAGCTTAGCTAGCGGGGGGGCCTTGAATACGCAGTATTTT. This translates into CASSLASGGALNTQYF.

The gene calls are TRBV6-6 and TRBJ1-1, with D tentatively TRBD1 (5 bases). Germline CDR1 MNHNY, CDR2 SVGAGI (reference sequence). The CDR3 has 15 residues. Trimming took off 5 bases at V and 2 bases at J, with 15 bases between the two ends. The DNA for the CDR3 is TGTGCCAGCAGTCTTTCCGGGGCGGGAAACACTGAAGCTTTCTTT. This codes for CASSLSGAGNTEAFF.

The chain joins TRBV5-1 to TRBJ1-1; TRBD1 agrees at 11 bases. This CDR3 comprises 16 residues. Germline loops: CDR1 SGHRS, CDR2 YFSETQ. V shed 10 bases, J shed 4 bases, and the junction held 15 bases outside the gene matches. In DNA form, the CDR3 reads TGCGCCGGACGCCGGAGGACAGGGGGCAAGGGCACTGAAGCTTTCTTT. Translated: CAGRRRTGGKGTEAFF.

The V gene is TRBV4-1, the J gene TRBJ2-3, with D perhaps TRBD2 (5 bases). The germline V gene has CDR1 MGHRA and CDR2 YSYEKL. CDR3 length equals 17 residues. The V end lost 4 bases, the J end lost 0 bases, and 17 bases lay between the germline ends. CDR3 residues: CASSLAYGVSSTDTQYF. The DNA for the CDR3 is TGCGCCAGCAGCCTCGCGTACGGGGTATCTAGCACAGATACGCAGTATTTT.

The chain combines TRBV10-3 with TRBJ1-5, with unresolved D. CDR3 length: 17 amino acids. The germline CDR1 and CDR2 sequences are ENHRY and SYGVKD. V shed 3 bases and J shed 0 bases, with 15 bases lying between them. The CDR3 loop reads CAISELSAGGSNQPQHF. CDR3 nucleotide sequence: TGTGCCATCAGTGAACTGTCGGCGGGAGGTAGCAATCAGCCCCAGCATTTT.

The rearrangement links TRBV23-1 to TRBJ1-3, with 10 nucleotides matching TRBD1. TRBV23-1 is placed among ORFs of uncertain function. The junction had 6 bases not matched to a gene; V was cut back by 0 bases and J by 4 bases. The CDR3 extends over 17 amino acids. In DNA, the CDR3 is TGCGCCAGCAGTCAATCCCGGAGGGGACAGGGGGGAAACACCATATATTTT. It yields the protein CASSQSRRGQGGNTIYF.

The chain joins TRBV28 to TRBJ1-3; D perhaps matches TRBD1 (6 bases). CDR3 length: 14 amino acids. V was shortened by 4 bases and J by 4 bases, with 11 bases between the two germline ends. The germline V gene encodes CDR1 MDHEN and CDR2 SYDVKM. The DNA for the CDR3 is TGTGCCAGCAGTTCCCAGGGACAAGGAAACACCATATATTTT. Translation: CASSSQGQGNTIYF.

The chain links TRBV7-9 to TRBJ1-2, with 8 positions matching TRBD1. V trimming: 6 bases; J trimming: 8 bases; junction bases outside the gene matches: 5. This CDR3 contains 12 residues. CDR1 and CDR2 from the germline V gene are SEHNR and FQNEAQ (reference sequence). The CDR3 nucleotides are TGTGCCAGCAGAACAGGGGGGGGAGGCTACACCTTC. Amino acid sequence: CASRTGGGGYTF.

The chain uses TRBV14 and TRBJ1-1; possibly TRBD1 for D (5 bases). Germline-derived CDR1 and CDR2 are SGHDN and FVKESK. The CDR3 length is 18 residues. The V and J ends lost 4 bases and 5 bases respectively, with 26 bases between them. CDR3 bases: TGTGCCAGCAGCCCCAGGTCCGGGGGAAGGGGAACGCGGACTGAAGCTTTCTTT. Translation: CASSPRSGGRGTRTEAFF.

The chain recombines TRBV5-4 with TRBJ2-7; weak D call: TRBD2 (6 bases). Germline values: CDR1 SGHNT, CDR2 YYREEE (reference sequence). The CDR3 loop spans 14 amino acids. The V end was cut by 0 bases, the J end by 4 bases, with 11 bases between. This chain's CDR3 is CASSLVGGNYEQYF. The CDR3 region has the DNA TGTGCCAGCAGCTTGGTCGGAGGGAATTACGAGCAGTACTTC. The full variable domain, in which reference TRBV5-4 and TRBJ2-7 provide the parts outside the CDR3, is ETGVTQSPTHLIKTRGQQVTLRCSSQSGHNTVSWYQQALGQGPQFIFQYYREEENGRGNFPPRFSGLQFPNYSSELNVNALELDDSALYLCASSLVGGNYEQYFGPGTRLTVT.

The rearrangement joins TRBV6-5 to TRBJ2-7, with D possibly being TRBD1 (6 bases). The CDR3 loop spans 15 amino acids. Per the germline V gene, CDR1 is MNHEY and CDR2 is SVGAGI. V lost 0 bases and J 2 bases, leaving 11 bases between the germline ends. The CDR3, as DNA: TGTGCCAGCAGTTACTCCGAGACAGGCGCCTACGAGCAGTACTTC. It translates to CASSYSETGAYEQYF.

The chain recombines TRBV5-4 with TRBJ2-1, with D possibly being TRBD2 (5 bases). There are 16 residues in the CDR3. Looked up from germline, CDR1 is SGHNT and CDR2 is YYREEE (reference sequence). Trimming removed 0 bases from V and 9 bases from J, with 19 bases in between. The CDR3 DNA is TGTGCCAGCAGCTTGGGTGGAGGAGTGAAGGGCGGTGAGCAGTTCTTC. Protein sequence: CASSLGGGVKGGEQFF.

This sequence joins TRBV27 and TRBJ1-6; TRBD1 might be the D (5 bases). There are 16 residues in the CDR3. Looked up from germline, CDR1 is MNHEY and CDR2 is SMNVEV (reference sequence). Trimming shortened V by 4 bases and J by 4 bases, and 14 bases separated the two germline ends. For the CDR3, the DNA is TGTGCCAGCAGTTCAAACACAGGATCTTATAATTCACCCCTCCACTTT. Translation gives CASSSNTGSYNSPLHF.

V gene TRBV28 combines with J gene TRBJ1-6; D is unclear. CDR1 and CDR2 from the germline V gene are MDHEN and SYDVKM. Trimming left V 6 bases short and J 7 bases short, with 13 bases between. The CDR3 is made up of 14 amino acids. The CDR3 here is CASSIEHANSPLHF. DNA of the CDR3: TGTGCCAGCAGCATTGAGCATGCGAATTCACCCCTCCACTTT.

The chain combines TRBV4-1 with TRBJ2-1; 7 bases are a match to TRBD1. Germline V gives CDR1 MGHRA, CDR2 YSYEKL. The CDR3 is 14 amino acids. After removal of 1 base from V and 4 bases from J, the junction contained 1 base not matched to a gene. Here the CDR3 DNA reads TGCGCCAGCAGCCAAGTGGGACAGTACAATGAGCAGTTCTTC. As protein: CASSQVGQYNEQFF.

The V and J genes are TRBV30 and TRBJ2-6; 9 bases agree with TRBD1. Germline lookup yields CDR1 GTSNPN and CDR2 SVGIG (reference sequence). With 4 bases clipped from V and 1 base from J, the junction kept 5 bases outside the gene matches. This CDR3 is built from 16 residues. Here the CDR3 reads CAWKGQGLSGANVLTF. The CDR3 DNA reads TGTGCCTGGAAGGGACAGGGTCTTTCTGGGGCCAACGTCCTGACTTTC.

This chain connects TRBV15 to TRBJ1-1, with TRBD1 matching over 7 bases. The V and J ends lost 2 bases and 2 bases, in that order; junction bases with no gene match: 2. There are 14 residues in the CDR3. CDR1 and CDR2 from the germline V gene are LNHNV and YYDKDF (reference sequence). The CDR3 protein is CATSRRQGNTEAFF. The CDR3 region has the DNA TGTGCCACCAGCAGACGACAGGGTAACACTGAAGCTTTCTTT.

V usage is TRBV19 and J usage is TRBJ1-1; D may be TRBD1 (5 bases). Germline CDR1 and CDR2: LNHDA and SQIVND (reference sequence). The CDR3 sequence is 14 residues long. The V end was cut by 4 bases, the J end by 1 base, with 10 bases between. This chain's CDR3 is CASSTSGWNTEAFF. DNA for the CDR3: TGTGCCAGTAGTACCTCAGGGTGGAACACTGAAGCTTTCTTT.

The chain has TRBV9 and TRBJ2-6; D ambiguous. With 0 bases removed from V and 3 bases from J, the gap between germline ends came to 7 bases. Germline V gives CDR1 SGDLS, CDR2 YYNGEE. There are 15 residues in the CDR3. Written as DNA, the CDR3 is TGTGCCAGCAGCGTAGTCTCAGGTGGGGCCAACGTCCTGACTTTC. Its translation: CASSVVSGGANVLTF.

The V and J genes are TRBV18 and TRBJ2-7; tentative D call: TRBD1 (5 bases). The CDR3 length is 17 residues. CDR1 is KGHSH, CDR2 LQKENI, per germline. Trimming took 2 bases from V and 5 from J, leaving 22 bases between them. The DNA for the CDR3 is TGTGCCAGCTCACCATTCACCCAGGGCCCGACTCGAGACGAGCAGTACTTC. Amino acid sequence: CASSPFTQGPTRDEQYF.

The V and J genes are TRBV7-2 and TRBJ2-1, with D hard to call. The germline V gene encodes CDR1 SGHTA and CDR2 FQGNSA. The V and J ends lost 0 bases and 5 bases respectively, with 8 bases between them. This CDR3 comprises 14 residues. The CDR3 reads CASSLAYHDNEQFF. The DNA for the CDR3 is TGTGCCAGCAGCTTAGCCTACCACGACAATGAGCAGTTCTTC.

The chain recombines TRBV2 with TRBJ2-3, with 8 bases aligning to TRBD2. Germline CDR1 is SNHLY and CDR2 is FYNNEI. The V and J ends lost 2 bases and 4 bases, in that order; junction bases with no gene match: 5. CDR3 length: 15 amino acids. DNA for the CDR3: TGTGCCAGCAGTGAACAGGGACTAGTCCCAGATACGCAGTATTTT. Translation: CASSEQGLVPDTQYF.

The chain links TRBV6-1 to TRBJ2-2; 7 positions agree with TRBD2. Germline V gene data show CDR1 as MNHNS and CDR2 as SASEGT. The CDR3 covers 16 residues. The V and J ends lost 0 bases and 3 bases, in that order; junction bases with no gene match: 4. The CDR3 region is CASSEAGGDHTGELFF. In DNA form, the CDR3 reads TGTGCCAGCAGTGAAGCTGGGGGGGACCACACCGGGGAGCTGTTTTTT.

The V gene is TRBV30, the J gene TRBJ1-2; no clear D. This CDR3 has 16 amino acids. V lost 4 bases to trimming and J lost 4 bases, with 22 bases between them. Germline CDR1 reads GTSNPN; CDR2 reads SVGIG (reference sequence). DNA for the CDR3: TGTGCCTGGAACCCAGCTCGGGGTGGTCCCTCCTATGGCTACACCTTC. Its protein is CAWNPARGGPSYGYTF. The variable domain in full, with the rest retrieved from reference TRBV30 and TRBJ1-2, is SQTIHQWPATLVQPVGSPLSLECTVEGTSNPNLYWYRQAAGRGLQLLFYSVGIGQISSEVPQNLSASRPQDRQFILSSKKLLLSDSGFYLCAWNPARGGPSYGYTFGSGTRLTVV.

The V gene is TRBV18, the J gene TRBJ2-3; no definite D call. V was pared by 3 bases and J by 6 bases, with 10 bases between. Germline values: CDR1 KGHSH, CDR2 LQKENI. The length of the CDR3 is 13 residues. The CDR3 loop reads CASSPSSSDTQYF. DNA of the CDR3: TGTGCCAGCTCACCGTCGAGTAGCGATACGCAGTATTTT.

V and J are TRBV14 and TRBJ2-1, with a tentative D call TRBD1 (5 bases). Trimming removed 0 bases from V and 8 bases from J, with 14 bases in between. The CDR3 length is 15 residues. The germline gives CDR1 SGHDN, CDR2 FVKESK. The CDR3, as DNA: TGTGCCAGCAGCCAAGAAATGGCAGGGATGTATGAGCAGTTCTTC. It yields the protein CASSQEMAGMYEQFF.

This chain joins TRBV10-2 and TRBJ2-5, with 12 positions matching TRBD2. V gave up 6 bases and J gave up 5 bases; unmatched junction bases: 7. Looked up from germline, CDR1 is WSHSY and CDR2 is SAAADI. The CDR3 runs to 15 residues. This CDR3 is CASRRLAGVVETQYF. The CDR3 DNA sequence: TGCGCCAGCAGGAGACTAGCGGGAGTGGTGGAGACCCAGTACTTC.

The chain combines TRBV28 with TRBJ2-7; 9 bases align to TRBD2. Looked up from germline, CDR1 is MDHEN and CDR2 is SYDVKM. The V gene end was trimmed by 5 bases and the J gene end by 4 bases; junction bases not matched to a gene: 15. The CDR3 is 17 amino acids. CDR3: CASSPTGLALVLYEQYF. CDR3 bases: TGTGCCAGCAGTCCCACGGGACTAGCTCTCGTTTTATACGAGCAGTACTTC.